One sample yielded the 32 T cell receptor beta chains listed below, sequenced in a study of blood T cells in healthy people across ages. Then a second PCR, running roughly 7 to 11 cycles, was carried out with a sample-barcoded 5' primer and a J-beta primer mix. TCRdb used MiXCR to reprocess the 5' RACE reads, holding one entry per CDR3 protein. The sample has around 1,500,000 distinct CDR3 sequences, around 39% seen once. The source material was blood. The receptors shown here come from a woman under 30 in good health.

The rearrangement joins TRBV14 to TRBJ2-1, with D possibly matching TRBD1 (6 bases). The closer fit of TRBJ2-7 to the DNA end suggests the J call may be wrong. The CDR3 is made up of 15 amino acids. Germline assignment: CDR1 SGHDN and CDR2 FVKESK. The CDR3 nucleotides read TGTGCCAGCAGCCATCTCCAGGGGCCGTCCTACGAGCAGTACTTC. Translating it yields CASSHLQGPSYEQYF.

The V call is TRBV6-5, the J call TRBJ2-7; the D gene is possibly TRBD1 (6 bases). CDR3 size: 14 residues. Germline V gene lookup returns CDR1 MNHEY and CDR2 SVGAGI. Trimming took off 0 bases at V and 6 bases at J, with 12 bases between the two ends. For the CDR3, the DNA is TGTGCCAGCAGTTACTCGCAGGGGAGCTCCGAGCAGTACTTC. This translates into CASSYSQGSSEQYF.

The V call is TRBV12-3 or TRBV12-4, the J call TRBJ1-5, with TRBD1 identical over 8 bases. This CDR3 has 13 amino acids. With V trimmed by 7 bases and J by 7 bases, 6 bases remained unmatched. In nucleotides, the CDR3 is TGTGCCAGCACCCGGACAGGGTACCAGCCCCAGCATTTT. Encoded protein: CASTRTGYQPQHF.

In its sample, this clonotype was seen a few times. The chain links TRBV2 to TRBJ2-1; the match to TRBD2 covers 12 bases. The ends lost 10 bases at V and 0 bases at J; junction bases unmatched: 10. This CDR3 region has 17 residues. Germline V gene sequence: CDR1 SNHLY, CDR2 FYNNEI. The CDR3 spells CATRTSGAPSSYNEQFF. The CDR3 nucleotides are TGTGCCACCAGGACTAGCGGGGCCCCTAGCTCCTACAATGAGCAGTTCTTC.

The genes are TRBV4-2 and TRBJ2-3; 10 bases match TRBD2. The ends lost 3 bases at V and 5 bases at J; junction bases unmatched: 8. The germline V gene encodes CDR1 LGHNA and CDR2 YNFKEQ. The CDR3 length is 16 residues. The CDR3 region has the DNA TGTGCCAGCAGCCACCCAGCGGGAGGGCCGGGAGATACGCAGTATTTT. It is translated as CASSHPAGGPGDTQYF.

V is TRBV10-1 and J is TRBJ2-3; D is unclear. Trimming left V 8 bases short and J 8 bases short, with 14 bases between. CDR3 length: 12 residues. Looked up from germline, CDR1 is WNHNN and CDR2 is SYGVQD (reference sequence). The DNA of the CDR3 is TGCGCCAGCGGACCCGTCCCCGGTACGCAGTATTTT. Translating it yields CASGPVPGTQYF.

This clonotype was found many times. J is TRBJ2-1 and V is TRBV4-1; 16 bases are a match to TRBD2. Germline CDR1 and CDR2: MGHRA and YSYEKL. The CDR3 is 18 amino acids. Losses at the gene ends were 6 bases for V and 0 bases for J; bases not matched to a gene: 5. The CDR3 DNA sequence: TGCGCCAGCAGTCGGGGACTAGCGGGGGGGCTCTCCTACAATGAGCAGTTCTTC. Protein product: CASSRGLAGGLSYNEQFF.

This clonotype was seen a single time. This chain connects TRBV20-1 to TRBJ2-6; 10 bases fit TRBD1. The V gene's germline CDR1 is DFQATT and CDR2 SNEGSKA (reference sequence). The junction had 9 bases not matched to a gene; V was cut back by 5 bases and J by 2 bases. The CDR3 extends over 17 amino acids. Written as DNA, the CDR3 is TGCAGTGCTCCAGACAGGGGGCTTTTTACTGGGGCCAACGTCCTGACTTTC. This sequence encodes CSAPDRGLFTGANVLTF.

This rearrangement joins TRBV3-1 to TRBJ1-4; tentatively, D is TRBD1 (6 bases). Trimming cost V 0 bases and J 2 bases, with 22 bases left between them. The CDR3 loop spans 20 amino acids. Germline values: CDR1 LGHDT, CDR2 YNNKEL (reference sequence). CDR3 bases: TGTGCCAGCAGCCAAGACCCTCGACAGGCGCAATTTGGGACTAATGAAAAACTGTTTTTT. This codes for CASSQDPRQAQFGTNEKLFF. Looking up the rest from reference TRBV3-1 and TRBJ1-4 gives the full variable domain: DTAVSQTPKYLVTQMGNDKSIKCEQNLGHDTMYWYKQDSKKFLKIMFSYNNKELIINETVPNRFSPKSPDKAHLNLHINSLELGDSAVYFCASSQDPRQAQFGTNEKLFFGSGTQLSVL.

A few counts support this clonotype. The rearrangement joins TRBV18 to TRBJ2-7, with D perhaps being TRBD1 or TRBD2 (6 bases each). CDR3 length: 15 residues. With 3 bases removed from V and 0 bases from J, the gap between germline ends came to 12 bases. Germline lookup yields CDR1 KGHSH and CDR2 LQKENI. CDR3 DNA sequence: TGTGCCAGCTCACCCGGGGGCATCGACTCCTACGAGCAGTACTTC. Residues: CASSPGGIDSYEQYF.

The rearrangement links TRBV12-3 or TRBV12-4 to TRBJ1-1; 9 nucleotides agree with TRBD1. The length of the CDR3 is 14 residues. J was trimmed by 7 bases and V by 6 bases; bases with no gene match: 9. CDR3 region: CASSPGTGSFEAFF. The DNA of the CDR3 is TGTGCCAGCAGCCCCGGGACAGGGTCCTTTGAAGCTTTCTTT.

CDR3 loop: CSGRSGKETQYF. The DNA of the CDR3 is TGCAGTGGTCGTAGCGGTAAAGAGACCCAGTACTTC. The rearrangement uses TRBV20-1 and TRBJ2-5; a possible D gene is TRBD2 (6 bases). V was pared by 7 bases and J by 3 bases, with 12 bases between. CDR1 DFQATT and CDR2 SNEGSKA come from the germline V gene (reference sequence). The CDR3 is 12 amino acids.

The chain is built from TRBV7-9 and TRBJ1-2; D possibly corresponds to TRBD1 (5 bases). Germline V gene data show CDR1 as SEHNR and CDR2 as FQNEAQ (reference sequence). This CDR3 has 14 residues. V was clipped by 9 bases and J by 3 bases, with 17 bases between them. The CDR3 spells CASSTRDPDYGYTF. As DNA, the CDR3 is TGTGCCAGTTCTACCCGGGACCCAGACTATGGCTACACCTTC.

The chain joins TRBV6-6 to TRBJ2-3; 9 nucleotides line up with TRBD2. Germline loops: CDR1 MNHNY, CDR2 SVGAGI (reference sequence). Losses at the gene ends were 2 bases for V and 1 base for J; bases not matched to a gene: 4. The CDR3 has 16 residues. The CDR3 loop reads CASSYNLAGGTDTQYF. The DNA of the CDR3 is TGTGCCAGCAGTTACAATTTAGCGGGGGGCACAGATACGCAGTATTTT.

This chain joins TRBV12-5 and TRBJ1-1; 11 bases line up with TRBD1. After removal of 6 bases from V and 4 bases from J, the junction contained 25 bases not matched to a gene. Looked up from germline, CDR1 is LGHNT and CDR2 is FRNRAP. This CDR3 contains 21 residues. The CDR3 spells CASGFTAGQGAVVDGFTEAFF. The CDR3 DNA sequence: TGTGCTAGTGGCTTCACAGCCGGACAGGGGGCGGTCGTCGATGGCTTCACTGAAGCTTTCTTT.

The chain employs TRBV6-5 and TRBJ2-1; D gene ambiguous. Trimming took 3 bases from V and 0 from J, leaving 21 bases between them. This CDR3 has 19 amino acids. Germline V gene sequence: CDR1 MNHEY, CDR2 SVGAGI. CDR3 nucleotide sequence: TGTGCCAGCAGTTATCCTACCCTTTTCCGTTATCGCTCCTACAATGAGCAGTTCTTC. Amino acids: CASSYPTLFRYRSYNEQFF.

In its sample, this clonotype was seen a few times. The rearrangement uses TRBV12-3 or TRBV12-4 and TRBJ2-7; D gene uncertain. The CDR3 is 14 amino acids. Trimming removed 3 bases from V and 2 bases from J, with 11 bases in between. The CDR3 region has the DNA TGTGCCAGCAGTTTTGGAGACCTACCCTACGAGCAGTACTTC. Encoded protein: CASSFGDLPYEQYF.

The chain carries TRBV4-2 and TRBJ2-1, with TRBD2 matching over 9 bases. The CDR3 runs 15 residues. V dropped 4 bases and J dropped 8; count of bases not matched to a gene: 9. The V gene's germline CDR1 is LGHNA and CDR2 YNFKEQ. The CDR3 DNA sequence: TGTGCCAGCAGCCCTAAGGCTAGCGGGATTTATGAGCAGTTCTTC. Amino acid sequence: CASSPKASGIYEQFF.

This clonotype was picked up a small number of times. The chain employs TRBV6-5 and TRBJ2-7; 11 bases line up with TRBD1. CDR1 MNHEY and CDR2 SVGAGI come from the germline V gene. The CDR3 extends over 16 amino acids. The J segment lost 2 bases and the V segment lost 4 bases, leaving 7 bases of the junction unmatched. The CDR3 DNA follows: TGTGCCAGCAGTTCCCCGGGACAGGGGGGGACCTACGAGCAGTACTTC. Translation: CASSSPGQGGTYEQYF.

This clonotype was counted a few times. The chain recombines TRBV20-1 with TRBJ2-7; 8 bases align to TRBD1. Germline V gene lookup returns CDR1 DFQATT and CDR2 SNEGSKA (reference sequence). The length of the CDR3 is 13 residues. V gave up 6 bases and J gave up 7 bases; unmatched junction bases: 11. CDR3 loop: CSATTGAAIEQYF. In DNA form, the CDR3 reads TGCAGTGCAACGACAGGGGCGGCCATTGAGCAGTACTTC.

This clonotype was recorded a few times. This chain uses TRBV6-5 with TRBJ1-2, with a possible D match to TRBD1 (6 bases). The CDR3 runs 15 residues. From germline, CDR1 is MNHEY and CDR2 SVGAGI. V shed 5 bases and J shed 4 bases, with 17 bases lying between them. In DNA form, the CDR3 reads TGTGCCAGCAGTAGAAAAGTAACAGGGTTCTATGGCTACACCTTC. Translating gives CASSRKVTGFYGYTF.

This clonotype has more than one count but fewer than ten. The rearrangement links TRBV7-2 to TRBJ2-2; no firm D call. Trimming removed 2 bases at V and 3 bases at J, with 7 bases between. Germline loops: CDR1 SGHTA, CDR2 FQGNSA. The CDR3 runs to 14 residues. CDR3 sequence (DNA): TGTGCCAGCAGCTTAAGCCGGGACACCGGGGAGCTGTTTTTT. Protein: CASSLSRDTGELFF.

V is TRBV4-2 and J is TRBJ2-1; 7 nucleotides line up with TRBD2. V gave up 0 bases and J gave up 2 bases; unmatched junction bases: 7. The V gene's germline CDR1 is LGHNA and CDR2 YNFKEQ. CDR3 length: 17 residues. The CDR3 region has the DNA TGTGCCAGCAGCCAAGATGGCGGGGGAAGCGCCTACAATGAGCAGTTCTTC. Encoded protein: CASSQDGGGSAYNEQFF.

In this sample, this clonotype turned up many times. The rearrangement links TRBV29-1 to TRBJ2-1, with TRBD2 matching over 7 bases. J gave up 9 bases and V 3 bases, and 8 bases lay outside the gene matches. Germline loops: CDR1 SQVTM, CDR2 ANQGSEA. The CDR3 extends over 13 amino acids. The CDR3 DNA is TGCAGCGTTGACCGCGGGAGATCGGTTGAGCAGTTCTTC. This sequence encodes CSVDRGRSVEQFF.

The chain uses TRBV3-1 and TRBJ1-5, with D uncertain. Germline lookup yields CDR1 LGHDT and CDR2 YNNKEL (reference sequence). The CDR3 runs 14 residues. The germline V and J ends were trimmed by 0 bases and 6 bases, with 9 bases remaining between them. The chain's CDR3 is CASSQDGRLQPQHF. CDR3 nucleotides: TGTGCCAGCAGCCAAGATGGCAGGCTTCAGCCCCAGCATTTT.

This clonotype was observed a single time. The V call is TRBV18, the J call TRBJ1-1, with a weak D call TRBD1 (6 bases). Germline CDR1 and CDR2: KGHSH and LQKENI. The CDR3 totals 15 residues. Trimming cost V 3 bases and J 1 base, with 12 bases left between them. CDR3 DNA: TGTGCCAGCTCACCCTCGGGACACCCGAACACTGAAGCTTTCTTT. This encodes CASSPSGHPNTEAFF.

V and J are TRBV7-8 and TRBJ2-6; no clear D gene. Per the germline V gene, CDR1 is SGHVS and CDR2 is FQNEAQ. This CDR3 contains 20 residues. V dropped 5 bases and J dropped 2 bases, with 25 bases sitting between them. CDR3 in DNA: TGTGCCAGCAGCCTCGTATTTCAGGAACAGACGAGACCTGGGGCCAACGTCCTGACTTTC. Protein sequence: CASSLVFQEQTRPGANVLTF.

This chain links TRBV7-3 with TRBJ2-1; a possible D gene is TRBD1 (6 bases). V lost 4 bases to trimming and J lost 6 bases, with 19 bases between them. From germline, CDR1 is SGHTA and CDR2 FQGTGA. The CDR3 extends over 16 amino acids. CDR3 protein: CASSSGGTLVGNEQFF. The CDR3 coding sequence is TGTGCCAGCAGCTCGGGTGGGACACTAGTCGGCAATGAGCAGTTCTTC.

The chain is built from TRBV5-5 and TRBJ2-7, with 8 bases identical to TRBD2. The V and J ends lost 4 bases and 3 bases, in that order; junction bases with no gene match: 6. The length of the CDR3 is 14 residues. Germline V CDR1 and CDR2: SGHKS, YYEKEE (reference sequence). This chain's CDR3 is CASSRGGADYEQYF. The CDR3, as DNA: TGTGCCAGCAGCCGGGGGGGGGCGGACTACGAGCAGTACTTC.

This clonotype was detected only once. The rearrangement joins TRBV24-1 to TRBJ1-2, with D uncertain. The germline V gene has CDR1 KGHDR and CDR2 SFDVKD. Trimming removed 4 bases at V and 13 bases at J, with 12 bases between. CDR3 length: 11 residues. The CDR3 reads CATSEAGRVTF. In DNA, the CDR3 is TGTGCCACCAGTGAGGCCGGGCGAGTCACCTTC.

CDR3 amino acids: CSASPERVQYF. In nucleotides, the CDR3 is TGCAGTGCTAGCCCCGAACGAGTGCAGTATTTT. This chain uses TRBV20-1 with TRBJ2-3; D gene uncertain. The CDR3 covers 11 residues. Germline V lookup: CDR1 DFQATT, CDR2 SNEGSKA (reference sequence). The V and J ends lost 3 bases and 11 bases respectively, with 12 bases between them.

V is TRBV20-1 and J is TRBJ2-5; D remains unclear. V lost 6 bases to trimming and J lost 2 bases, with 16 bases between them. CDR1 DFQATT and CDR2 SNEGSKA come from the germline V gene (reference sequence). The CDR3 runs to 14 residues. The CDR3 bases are TGCAGTGCCCCCCGACAAGGATTTCAAGAGACCCAGTACTTC. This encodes CSAPRQGFQETQYF.